This entry lists 27 T cell receptor beta chains sequenced from one sample in a study of molecular identifiers for immune sequencing clone quantification. From the PCR reads, TCRdb called clonotypes with MiXCR, one entry per CDR3 protein. The sample consists of fewer than 100,000 distinct CDR3 sequences, roughly a fifth of them appearing once. Material: naive CD8+ T cells from blood, with Jurkat cell RNA spiked in. The subset was: FACS-sorted CD8+CD4-CCR7+CD45RA+ naive T cells. These receptors all stem from a human donor in good health. Some libraries in this study had Jurkat cell RNA spiked in.

This clonotype came up many times. DNA for the CDR3: TGTGCCAGCAGCTTAATTATCCCCAGAGGTGAGCAGTTCTTC. Protein product: CASSLIIPRGEQFF. This chain joins TRBV7-2 and TRBJ2-1; D gene unclear. CDR1 and CDR2 (germline): SGHTA, FQGNSA. Trimming left V 2 bases short and J 9 bases short, with 14 bases between. This CDR3 is built from 14 residues.

This clonotype showed up just once. This CDR3 fails to terminate in the conserved phenylalanine or tryptophan, so it likely reflects a read error. The rearrangement uses TRBV4-3 and TRBJ2-3; TRBD2 matches at 8 bases. The junction had 10 bases not matched to a gene; V was cut back by 0 bases and J by 2 bases. Per the germline V gene, CDR1 is LGHNA and CDR2 is YSLEER. The CDR3 spans 18 residues. CDR3 protein: CASSQDSRNGGATDTQYL. CDR3 nucleotide sequence: TGCGCCAGCAGCCAAGATAGTCGGAACGGGGGGGCCACAGATACGCAGTATTTA.

This clonotype came up many times. The chain has TRBV7-6 and TRBJ2-5, with 9 nucleotides matching TRBD2. Per germline, CDR1 SGHVS and CDR2 FNYEAQ. Germline trimming cut 3 bases from V and 3 bases from J; bases unmatched to any gene: 5. This CDR3 spans 15 amino acids. DNA of the CDR3: TGTGCCAGCAGCTTGTTGGGACTAGCCGAAGAGACCCAGTACTTC. Translated: CASSLLGLAEETQYF.

This clonotype was counted many times. This sequence joins TRBV5-1 and TRBJ2-1, with D possibly being TRBD1 (6 bases). The V end lost 4 bases, the J end lost 15 bases, and 17 bases lay between the germline ends. Germline lookup yields CDR1 SGHRS and CDR2 YFSETQ. The length of the CDR3 is 12 residues. The CDR3 spells CASSPEQGLWFF. CDR3 DNA: TGCGCCAGCAGCCCGGAACAGGGTTTGTGGTTCTTC.

This clonotype has a count of ten or more. The chain combines TRBV5-6 with TRBJ2-7, with D unresolved. The CDR3 sequence is 14 residues long. The germline V gene encodes CDR1 SGHDT and CDR2 YYEEEE. Trimming stripped 3 bases from V and 2 bases from J, with 12 bases between. The DNA of the CDR3 is TGTGCCAGCAGCTCCTCCGGGCCCGCCTACGAGCAGTACTTC. It yields the protein CASSSSGPAYEQYF.

This clonotype occurred many times. The DNA for the CDR3 is TGCAGTGCGCCCGGGGGGTTCAGTATCGCAGATACGCAGTATTTT. Amino acids: CSAPGGFSIADTQYF. V is TRBV20-1 and J is TRBJ2-3; TRBD2 aligns across 7 bases. The CDR3 spans 15 residues. Per germline, CDR1 DFQATT and CDR2 SNEGSKA (reference sequence). Germline trimming cut 6 bases from V and 4 bases from J; bases unmatched to any gene: 13.

The chain joins TRBV6-2 or TRBV6-3 to TRBJ2-1; TRBD1 is a possible D gene (5 bases). The V end lost 7 bases, the J end lost 5 bases, and 18 bases lay between the germline ends. This CDR3 has 15 residues. CDR1 and CDR2 from the germline V gene are MNHEY and SVGEGT. This CDR3 reads CASTQRGFFNNEQFF. The CDR3 region has the DNA TGTGCCAGCACCCAAAGGGGTTTTTTCAACAATGAGCAGTTCTTC.

The chain couples TRBV27 to TRBJ2-7; 7 nucleotides line up with TRBD1. V was pared by 7 bases and J by 6 bases, with 15 bases of the junction left unmatched. Germline V gene lookup returns CDR1 MNHEY and CDR2 SMNVEV (reference sequence). This CDR3 region has 15 residues. CDR3 in amino acids: CASNSTRGLDREQYF. The CDR3 DNA sequence: TGTGCCAGCAATTCCACTAGGGGGCTTGATCGCGAGCAGTACTTC.

This clonotype was detected ten times or more. The chain is built from TRBV6-5 and TRBJ2-7, with D possibly matching TRBD2 (6 bases). Trimming pared 4 bases from V and 7 bases from J, leaving 17 bases between. Germline V gene lookup returns CDR1 MNHEY and CDR2 SVGAGI. The CDR3 has 14 amino acids. CDR3 protein: CASSWGVGSQEQYF. The CDR3 nucleotides are TGTGCCAGCAGTTGGGGGGTGGGCTCTCAAGAGCAGTACTTC.

The table lists this clonotype with many counts. The V and J genes are TRBV29-1 and TRBJ2-7; possible D gene TRBD2, 5 bases. Trimming pared 4 bases from V and 6 bases from J, leaving 10 bases between. The CDR3 sequence is 11 residues long. Germline CDR1 is SQVTM and CDR2 is ANQGSEA. The CDR3 DNA follows: TGCAGCGTTGTGGGCCGGGGCGAGCAGTACTTC. As protein: CSVVGRGEQYF.

Comments on this clonotype: The CDR3 carries no conserved terminal phenylalanine or tryptophan, so it likely arises from a read error. This chain uses TRBV11-2 with TRBJ2-7; D gene unclear. With 0 bases removed from V and 2 bases from J, the gap between germline ends came to 8 bases. This CDR3 region has 14 residues. The V gene's germline CDR1 is SGHAT and CDR2 FQNNGV. The CDR3 protein is CASSLESGPYEQYS. The CDR3 bases are TGTGCCAGCAGCTTAGAATCAGGTCCCTACGAGCAGTACTCC.

This clonotype has ten or more counts. The rearrangement uses TRBV10-2 and TRBJ1-1; no reliable D call. The ends were cut back, 7 bases at V and 5 bases at J, with 11 bases in the middle. CDR1 and CDR2 (germline): WSHSY, SAAADI. The CDR3 length is 12 residues. The CDR3 protein is CASNNPQTEAFF. CDR3 bases: TGCGCCAGCAACAACCCGCAAACTGAAGCTTTCTTT.

This clonotype was counted ten times or more. CDR3 protein: CASSLTNRGPGANVLTF. CDR3 nucleotide sequence: TGTGCCAGCAGCTTGACGAATAGGGGCCCCGGGGCCAACGTCCTGACTTTC. This chain connects TRBV7-9 to TRBJ2-6; the D gene is possibly TRBD1 (5 bases). This CDR3 comprises 17 residues. The germline CDR1 and CDR2 sequences are SEHNR and FQNEAQ (reference sequence). Between the trimmed V and J ends, which lost 3 bases and 4 bases, there was a span of 16 bases. Drawing the rest from reference TRBV7-9 and TRBJ2-6, the complete variable domain is DTGVSQNPRHKITKRGQNVTFRCDPISEHNRLYWYRQTLGQGPEFLTYFQNEAQLEKSRLLSDRFSAERPKGSFSTLEIQRTEQGDSAMYLCASSLTNRGPGANVLTFGAGSRLTVL.

About this clonotype: This may be a read error: a much more frequent sequence differs by one nucleotide. This chain joins TRBV5-6 and TRBJ2-2; tentatively, D is TRBD1 (7 bases). CDR3 length equals 16 residues. CDR1 and CDR2 from the germline V gene are SGHDT and YYEEEE. The V and J ends lost 4 bases and 3 bases respectively, with 16 bases between them. CDR3 nucleotides: TGTGCCAGCAGCGCGGGGACAGAGGGGTACACCGGGGAGCTGTTTTTT. Its protein is CASSAGTEGYTGELFF.

This clonotype was detected many times. This chain uses TRBV19 with TRBJ2-7; D not resolved. CDR3 size: 14 residues. In germline, CDR1 is LNHDA, CDR2 SQIVND (reference sequence). V lost 5 bases and J lost 0, with 11 bases in between. The CDR3 bases are TGTGCCAGTAGTTCCGTATCCGTCTCCTACGAGCAGTACTTC. Translated: CASSSVSVSYEQYF.

In its sample, this clonotype was seen a few times. CDR3 residues: CASSQDRGSSYNEQFF. The CDR3 nucleotides are TGCGCCAGCAGCCAAGACAGGGGGAGCTCCTACAATGAGCAGTTCTTC. The chain carries TRBV4-3 and TRBJ2-1; TRBD1 matches at 7 bases. There are 16 residues in the CDR3. CDR1 and CDR2 (germline): LGHNA, YSLEER. The trim removed 0 bases at V and 0 bases at J, leaving 2 bases unmatched.

This clonotype was seen ten or more times. The genes are TRBV6-5 and TRBJ2-6; possibly TRBD1 or TRBD2 for D (7 bases each). This CDR3 spans 18 amino acids. V was trimmed by 0 bases and J by 2 bases, leaving 14 bases between them. Germline CDR1 and CDR2: MNHEY and SVGAGI. CDR3 coding DNA: TGTGCCAGCAGTTACTCGACAGGGAGGGTACCTGGGGCCAACGTCCTGACTTTC. Translating gives CASSYSTGRVPGANVLTF.

This clonotype was seen at least ten times. The chain recombines TRBV20-1 with TRBJ2-3; unclear D gene. V lost 3 bases to trimming and J lost 0 bases, with 19 bases between them. The CDR3 contains 17 residues. Germline CDR1 DFQATT, CDR2 SNEGSKA (reference sequence). The CDR3 region is CSASRSGLETSTDTQYF. The CDR3 DNA sequence: TGCAGTGCTAGTCGGAGTGGGCTGGAGACTAGCACAGATACGCAGTATTTT.

The table lists this clonotype with many counts. This chain links TRBV10-3 with TRBJ2-3, with TRBD2 matching 8 bases. CDR1 is ENHRY and CDR2 is SYGVKD in the germline V gene. The V segment lost 5 bases and the J segment 1 base; nucleotides outside the gene matches: 5. This CDR3 comprises 15 residues. As DNA, the CDR3 is TGTGCCATCAGTTATAGCGGGGAAGGCACAGATACGCAGTATTTT. Translated, it gives CAISYSGEGTDTQYF.

This clonotype was seen repeatedly, ten times or more. The V call is TRBV14, the J call TRBJ2-6; TRBD2 matches 7 bases. The CDR3 has 16 residues. Germline lookup yields CDR1 SGHDN and CDR2 FVKESK. Trimming cost V 4 bases and J 0 bases; bases outside gene matches: 3. The CDR3 loop reads CASSPTGGSGANVLTF. CDR3 DNA sequence: TGTGCCAGCAGCCCTACGGGGGGCTCTGGGGCCAACGTCCTGACTTTC.

With respect to this clonotype: The junction does not match germline at one end; this may be a read error. The chain recombines TRBV5-1 with TRBJ2-7, with 12 bases that match TRBD2. The CDR3 length is 14 residues. Germline V gene sequence: CDR1 SGHRS, CDR2 YFSETQ. The CDR3 nucleotides read TGCGCCGGCAGTTCTAGCGGGAGGGATTACGAGCAGTACTTC. This sequence encodes CAGSSSGRDYEQYF.

This clonotype turned up a few times. This chain uses TRBV6-5 with TRBJ1-1, with D perhaps matching TRBD1 (5 bases). This CDR3 contains 11 residues. Germline V gene data show CDR1 as MNHEY and CDR2 as SVGAGI. V lost 2 bases to trimming and J lost 13 bases, with 11 bases between them. The CDR3 sequence is CASSYQGKGFF. The CDR3 DNA reads as TGTGCCAGCAGTTACCAGGGAAAAGGTTTCTTT.

This clonotype was observed many times. The chain combines TRBV7-9 with TRBJ2-7; 11 nucleotides align to TRBD1. The junction had 9 bases not matched to a gene; V was cut back by 5 bases and J by 0 bases. The CDR3 covers 17 residues. From germline, CDR1 is SEHNR and CDR2 FQNEAQ (reference sequence). The CDR3 reads CASSQLAGTGGSYEQYF. Written as DNA, the CDR3 is TGTGCCAGCAGCCAATTGGCCGGGACAGGGGGCTCCTACGAGCAGTACTTC. The full variable domain, its missing parts supplied by reference TRBV7-9 and TRBJ2-7, is DTGVSQNPRHKITKRGQNVTFRCDPISEHNRLYWYRQTLGQGPEFLTYFQNEAQLEKSRLLSDRFSAERPKGSFSTLEIQRTEQGDSAMYLCASSQLAGTGGSYEQYFGPGTRLTVT.

As regards this clonotype: Since a much larger clone is just one base distant, this may be a read error. The chain uses TRBV12-3 or TRBV12-4 and TRBJ2-3, with 11 bases identical to TRBD2. V dropped 6 bases and J dropped 4; count of bases not matched to a gene: 6. The CDR3 sequence is 15 residues long. CDR3 DNA: TGTGCCAGCAGGACTACTAGCGGGGGCGCAGATACGCAGTATTTT. Amino acids: CASRTTSGGADTQYF.

For this clonotype: Given a much more abundant clone one base away, this may be a read error. The V call is TRBV6-1, the J call TRBJ2-7; D gene uncertain. With 6 bases removed from V and 0 bases from J, the gap between germline ends came to 15 bases. Per germline, CDR1 MNHNS and CDR2 SASEGT. This CDR3 has 15 residues. CDR3 residues: CASSPAKYLSYEQYF. Written as DNA, the CDR3 is TGTGCCAGCAGCCCGGCGAAATACCTCTCCTACGAGCAGTACTTC.

This clonotype occurred many times. The V call is TRBV30, the J call TRBJ2-1; D is ambiguous. Germline V gives CDR1 GTSNPN, CDR2 SVGIG (reference sequence). V was shortened by 1 base and J by 8 bases, with 9 bases between the two germline ends. The CDR3 runs to 12 residues. In DNA form, the CDR3 reads TGTGCCTGGAGTGCGCCAAGGGATGAGCAGTTCTTC. Translating gives CAWSAPRDEQFF. Together with reference TRBV30 and TRBJ2-1, the CDR3 gives the full variable domain: SQTIHQWPATLVQPVGSPLSLECTVEGTSNPNLYWYRQAAGRGLQLLFYSVGIGQISSEVPQNLSASRPQDRQFILSSKKLLLSDSGFYLCAWSAPRDEQFFGPGTRLTVL.

J is TRBJ2-1 and V is TRBV29-1, with TRBD2 matching 12 bases. With V trimmed by 5 bases and J by 7 bases, 9 bases remained unmatched. CDR1 and CDR2 from the germline V gene are SQVTM and ANQGSEA. The CDR3 covers 15 residues. CDR3 nucleotide sequence: TGCAGCGTTCTTGGGACTAGCGGGTCAAGAAATGAGCAGTTCTTC. This gives the protein CSVLGTSGSRNEQFF.